This paragraph covers one T cell receptor beta chain sequence. Its target is unknown. A much larger clone lies one base from this, so it may be a read error. In this CDR3 the conserved last residue, phenylalanine or tryptophan, is missing, so a read error is likely. With 500 ng total RNA as template and a constant-region primer, TCR beta cDNA was made. Investigators got TCR beta libraries out of three nested multiplex PCR rounds, done with slightly modified ARM-PCR. For around 10 cycles apiece, the opening two PCR rounds ran with TRBV1-TRBV30 forward primers and a C-beta reverse primer. TCRdb used MiXCR to reprocess the multiplex PCR reads, holding one entry per CDR3 protein. The sample includes almost 200,000 distinct CDR3 sequences, 65% of them seen just once. The data derive from a study of tumor-infiltrating lymphocytes in primary liver carcinoma. For the study at large: Spanning 30 to 69 years of age, the patients were men and women. Study results and limitations: Significantly larger top-250-clone fractions were found in tumors than in blood (p = 0.039).

V dropped 6 bases and J dropped 5; count of bases not matched to a gene: 10. CDR3 length: 14 amino acids. Germline-derived CDR1 and CDR2 are SQVTM and ANQGSEA. Unsorted whole blood yielded blood RNA, and germline DNA was extracted as well. A sample of roughly 4 milliliters of peripheral blood was taken before surgery. The receptor was isolated from a woman aged 60-75 years with primary liver carcinoma and hepatitis B virus infection. The genes are TRBV29-1 and TRBJ1-1; 9 nucleotides line up with TRBD1. Sequencing input: peripheral blood. CDR3 residues: CSVPPGTGSTEAFS. Written as DNA, the CDR3 is TGCAGCGTCCCCCCCGGGACAGGGAGTACTGAAGCTTTCTCT.